This paragraph covers one T cell receptor beta chain sequence. Its antigen is undetermined. The germline and genes are mouse ones. The sample is drawn from a study of tissue T cells after allogeneic stem cell transplantation. The study's findings and limits: TCR repertoires tracked anatomic similarity, regardless of disease or transplant status. Motif-based clustering found tissue-specific repertoire signatures shared across patients, though few clones were shared.

The repertoire was sequenced with immunoSEQ multiplex PCR; TCRdb's copy has only in-frame clones and lacks some. The sample has approximately 560 clones; more than 60% are singletons. Input material: liver tissue. This TCR was recovered from a female BALB/c mouse in good health. The MHC haplotype of the strain is H2-d.

CDR3 sequence: CASSYYRGQAPLF. CDR3 DNA (partial): TGTGCCAGCAGCTATTACAGGGGCCAGGCTCCGCTT. V gene TRBV4 combines with J gene TRBJ1-5, with 7 bases fitting TRBD1. The CDR3 end is not reached by the read, which stops 1 residue before it; the germline J gene fills it in. The CDR3 is made up of 13 amino acids. J was trimmed by 6 bases and V by 3 bases; bases with no gene match: 2. Germline CDR1 is LGHDT and CDR2 is YNNKQL (reference sequence).